Following are 3 T cell receptor beta chains from one sample sequenced in a study of T cell responses to AZD1222 COVID-19 vaccine (dated by TCRdb to the early 2020s). Per the publication, the time point label means: baseline before first vaccination. The sample's treatment or condition label, in plain terms: meningococcal conjugate vaccine given as trial control. The library was generated by the immunoSEQ multiplex PCR assay. The source is immuneACCESS, and TCRdb retained only in-frame sequences with V and J called. Part of the clones is not carried over; for the studies checked, unresolved V genes explain less than half of this, and the remainder is unexplained. This sample gives 200,000 to 250,000 clones in total; around 93% of them show up just once. The ten largest clones represent roughly 0.99% of the sample. Sequenced material: peripheral blood, taken on day 0 of MenACWY control vaccination. These receptors were taken from an adult in good health.

The gene calls are TRBV9 and TRBJ2-2; D remains ambiguous. Germline loops: CDR1 SGDLS, CDR2 YYNGEE. V lost 4 bases and J 3 bases, leaving 16 bases between the germline ends. CDR3 size: 16 residues. DNA for the CDR3: TGTGCCAGCAGCCCAAGGACGCCCCCCGACACCGGGGAGCTGTTTTTT. Its translation: CASSPRTPPDTGELFF.

This chain connects TRBV19 to TRBJ2-7, with 10 nucleotides matching TRBD1. The V gene's germline CDR1 is LNHDA and CDR2 SQIVND (reference sequence). CDR3 length: 15 residues. Trimming removed 4 bases from V and 3 bases from J; junction bases left unmatched: 6. CDR3 DNA: TGTGCCAGTAGTAAGCGGGGACAGGGGAACTACGAGCAGTACTTC. It codes for CASSKRGQGNYEQYF.

The chain carries TRBV5-4 and TRBJ2-7; D not resolved. Germline CDR1 is SGHNT and CDR2 is YYREEE (reference sequence). Between the trimmed V and J ends, which lost 4 bases and 6 bases, there was a span of 11 bases. The CDR3 is 12 amino acids. CDR3 nucleotides: TGTGCCAGCAGCCGACTCAGTAGCGAGCAGTACTTC. Translated: CASSRLSSEQYF.